This entry lists 19 T cell receptor beta chains sequenced from one sample in a study of blood T cell repertoires in COVID-19. TCRdb's table, derived via immunoSEQ multiplex PCR, lists solely in-frame clones and lacks some. The sample contains 68,000 or so clones, roughly 91% of which appear only once. The source material was peripheral blood. The receptors come from a middle-aged man with COVID-19, enrolled during active disease.

Here the CDR3 reads CASSQSDRVREGYTF. The CDR3 nucleotides read TGTGCCAGCAGCCAATCCGACAGGGTCAGGGAAGGCTACACCTTC. V gene TRBV3-1 (or the pseudogene TRBV3-2) combines with J gene TRBJ1-2, with TRBD1 identical over 7 bases. Germline values: CDR1 LGHDT, CDR2 YNNKEL (reference sequence). The CDR3 spans 15 residues. The V gene end was trimmed by 2 bases and the J gene end by 8 bases; junction bases not matched to a gene: 11.

This clone was counted once. The V and J genes are TRBV2 and TRBJ1-2; no definite D call. CDR1 is SNHLY, CDR2 FYNNEI, per germline. CDR3 length: 13 amino acids. Trimming took 6 bases from V and 3 from J, leaving 11 bases between them. CDR3 in DNA: TGTGCCAGCAGAGAACTTTTAGACTATGGCTACACCTTC. Translating gives CASRELLDYGYTF.

The chain links TRBV19 to TRBJ2-2; no firm D call. In germline, CDR1 is LNHDA, CDR2 SQIVND (reference sequence). V gave up 1 base and J gave up 7 bases, with 7 bases separating them. The CDR3 has 13 amino acids. CDR3 DNA sequence: TGTGCCAGTAGTATAGGAAACGGCGGGGAGCTGTTTTTT. This encodes CASSIGNGGELFF.

This chain links TRBV7-9 with TRBJ1-3, with D tentatively TRBD1 (5 bases). V gave up 5 bases and J gave up 2 bases, with 13 bases separating them. CDR1 is SEHNR and CDR2 is FQNEAQ in the germline V gene (reference sequence). CDR3 size: 15 residues. CDR3 region: CASSPPSGAGNTIYF. As DNA, the CDR3 is TGTGCCAGCAGCCCCCCTTCGGGGGCTGGAAACACCATATATTTT.

The genes are TRBV6-7 and TRBJ1-5; TRBD1 matches 7 bases. TRBV6-7 is marked as an open reading frame, function uncertain. This CDR3 contains 14 residues. With V trimmed by 2 bases and J by 7 bases, 5 bases remained unmatched. In DNA form, the CDR3 reads TGTGCCAGCAGTTACCGACAGGGTGGACAGCCCCAGCATTTT. Translating gives CASSYRQGGQPQHF.

CDR3 amino acids: CSVGLAGGFDEQFF. As DNA, the CDR3 is TGCAGCGTTGGGCTAGCGGGGGGTTTCGATGAGCAGTTCTTC. The chain recombines TRBV29-1 with TRBJ2-1; 11 bases fit TRBD2. The CDR3 runs 14 residues. The V segment lost 4 bases and the J segment 8 bases; nucleotides outside the gene matches: 7. Per the germline V gene, CDR1 is SQVTM and CDR2 is ANQGSEA.

This clone was seen a single time. This chain connects TRBV27 to TRBJ1-3; 7 nucleotides line up with TRBD1. Germline lookup yields CDR1 MNHEY and CDR2 SMNVEV (reference sequence). This CDR3 spans 16 amino acids. J lost 0 bases, V lost 5 bases, and 7 bases had no gene match. The CDR3, as DNA: TGTGCCAGCAGTCCATATACAGGGGACTCTGGAAACACCATATATTTT. Protein: CASSPYTGDSGNTIYF.

In this sample, this clone turned up once. The chain links TRBV15 to TRBJ2-7, with a possible D match to TRBD1 (6 bases). This CDR3 contains 14 residues. CDR1 LNHNV and CDR2 YYDKDF come from the germline V gene (reference sequence). Trimming removed 6 bases at V and 1 base at J, with 13 bases between. CDR3 amino acids: CATSWDTVSYEQYF. The CDR3, as DNA: TGTGCCACCAGTTGGGACACAGTATCCTACGAGCAGTACTTC.

The gene calls are TRBV3-1 (or the pseudogene TRBV3-2) and TRBJ2-1, with 9 bases fitting TRBD1. J gave up 6 bases and V 3 bases, and 6 bases lay outside the gene matches. The CDR3 is made up of 15 amino acids. Looked up from germline, CDR1 is LGHDT and CDR2 is YNNKEL (reference sequence). The CDR3 region is CASSQPGQGGNEQFF. As DNA, the CDR3 is TGTGCCAGCAGCCAGCCGGGACAGGGCGGCAATGAGCAGTTCTTC.

The chain couples TRBV18 to TRBJ1-4, with unresolved D. The germline V and J ends were trimmed by 3 bases and 5 bases, with 4 bases remaining between them. CDR3 size: 12 residues. Germline-derived CDR1 and CDR2 are KGHSH and LQKENI. The CDR3 region is CASSPINEKLFF. CDR3 sequence (DNA): TGTGCCAGCTCACCTATAAATGAAAAACTGTTTTTT.

Only a few counts were recorded for this clone. The chain links TRBV30 to TRBJ2-7, with TRBD1 matching over 7 bases. This CDR3 contains 16 residues. The ends lost 2 bases at V and 3 bases at J; junction bases unmatched: 13. Germline lookup yields CDR1 GTSNPN and CDR2 SVGIG (reference sequence). The CDR3 spells CAWSPTPTGFSYEQYF. CDR3 bases: TGTGCCTGGAGTCCGACCCCGACAGGGTTCAGCTACGAGCAGTACTTC.

The chain combines TRBV6-5 with TRBJ1-4; D is uncertain. Germline values: CDR1 MNHEY, CDR2 SVGAGI. The ends were cut back, 5 bases at V and 2 bases at J, with 12 bases in the middle. The CDR3 runs to 15 residues. In DNA form, the CDR3 reads TGTGCCAGCAGTCCCCAAGCGGACACTAATGAAAAACTGTTTTTT. Its translation is CASSPQADTNEKLFF.

This chain uses TRBV5-1 with TRBJ2-7; TRBD1 is a possible D gene (6 bases). With 1 base removed from V and 6 bases from J, the gap between germline ends came to 14 bases. This CDR3 has 14 residues. Germline CDR1 and CDR2: SGHRS and YFSETQ. CDR3: CASSLQGQGFEQYF. CDR3 DNA: TGCGCCAGCAGCTTGCAAGGGCAGGGGTTCGAGCAGTACTTC. The full variable domain, in which reference TRBV5-1 and TRBJ2-7 provide the parts outside the CDR3, is KAGVTQTPRYLIKTRGQQVTLSCSPISGHRSVSWYQQTPGQGLQFLFEYFSETQRNKGNFPGRFSGRQFSNSRSEMNVSTLELGDSALYLCASSLQGQGFEQYFGPGTRLTVT.

This clone turned up a few times. The V gene is TRBV3-1 (or the pseudogene TRBV3-2), the J gene TRBJ1-5; weak D call: TRBD1 (6 bases). V was trimmed by 4 bases and J by 6 bases, leaving 16 bases between them. The CDR3 covers 15 residues. CDR1 is LGHDT, CDR2 YNNKEL, per germline (reference sequence). CDR3 loop: CASSLGGATGQPQHF. DNA of the CDR3: TGTGCCAGCAGCCTCGGGGGGGCTACAGGTCAGCCCCAGCATTTT.

The chain employs TRBV5-1 and TRBJ1-1; TRBD1 might be the D (6 bases). Trimming pared 3 bases from V and 2 bases from J, leaving 14 bases between. The CDR3 contains 15 residues. Germline V gives CDR1 SGHRS, CDR2 YFSETQ. CDR3 protein: CASSSGQRGNTEAFF. In DNA, the CDR3 is TGCGCCAGCAGCTCCGGACAGAGGGGCAACACTGAAGCTTTCTTT. Based on the CDR3 plus reference TRBV5-1 and TRBJ1-1, the full variable domain is KAGVTQTPRYLIKTRGQQVTLSCSPISGHRSVSWYQQTPGQGLQFLFEYFSETQRNKGNFPGRFSGRQFSNSRSEMNVSTLELGDSALYLCASSSGQRGNTEAFFGQGTRLTVV.

The rearrangement uses TRBV2 and TRBJ1-5; no clear D. Between the trimmed V and J ends, which lost 4 bases and 0 bases, there was a span of 13 bases. Germline CDR1 reads SNHLY; CDR2 reads FYNNEI. CDR3 length: 16 residues. CDR3 sequence reads: CASSARRGNSNQPQHF. The DNA of the CDR3 is TGTGCCAGCAGTGCCCGACGCGGCAATAGCAATCAGCCCCAGCATTTT.

V usage is TRBV15 and J usage is TRBJ2-3; 12 bases agree with TRBD2. V trimming: 3 bases; J trimming: 2 bases; junction bases outside the gene matches: 3. Germline V gives CDR1 LNHNV, CDR2 YYDKDF (reference sequence). The CDR3 covers 16 residues. The CDR3 region has the DNA TGTGCCACCAGCAGCCGACTAGCGGGGGACACAGATACGCAGTATTTT. As protein: CATSSRLAGDTDTQYF.

The chain is built from TRBV6-6 and TRBJ2-7; D perhaps matches TRBD2 (6 bases). CDR3 length: 14 residues. The V gene's germline CDR1 is MNHNY and CDR2 SVGAGI (reference sequence). Between the trimmed V and J ends, which lost 0 bases and 2 bases, there was a span of 8 bases. As DNA, the CDR3 is TGTGCCAGCAGTTACTCGGGGGGTACCTACGAGCAGTACTTC. Translated, it gives CASSYSGGTYEQYF.

J is TRBJ1-2 and V is TRBV28, with TRBD1 matching 7 bases. The V segment lost 3 bases and the J segment 2 bases; nucleotides outside the gene matches: 0. The CDR3 runs to 13 residues. Germline CDR1 MDHEN, CDR2 SYDVKM. The CDR3 protein is CASSLGQNYGYTF. The CDR3 coding sequence is TGTGCCAGCAGTTTGGGACAGAACTATGGCTACACCTTC.